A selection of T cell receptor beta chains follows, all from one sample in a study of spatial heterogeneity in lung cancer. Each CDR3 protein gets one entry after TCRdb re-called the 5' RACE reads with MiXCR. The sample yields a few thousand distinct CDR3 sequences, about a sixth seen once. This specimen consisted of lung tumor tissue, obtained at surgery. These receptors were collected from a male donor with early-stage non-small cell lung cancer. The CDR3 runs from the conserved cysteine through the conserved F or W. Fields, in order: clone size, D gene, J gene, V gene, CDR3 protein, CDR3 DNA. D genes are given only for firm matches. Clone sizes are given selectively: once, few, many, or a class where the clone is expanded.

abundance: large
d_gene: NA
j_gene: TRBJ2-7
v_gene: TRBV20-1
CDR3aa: CSATPQDRPYEQYF
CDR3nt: TGCAGTGCCACCCCTCAGGACAGACCCTACGAGCAGTACTTC

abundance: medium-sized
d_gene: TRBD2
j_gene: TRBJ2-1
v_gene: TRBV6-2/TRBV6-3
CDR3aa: CASSLREVAYNEQFF
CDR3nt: TGTGCCAGCAGTCTTCGGGAGGTGGCCTACAATGAGCAGTTCTTC

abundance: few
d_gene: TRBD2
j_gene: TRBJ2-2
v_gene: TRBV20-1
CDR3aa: CSASGREGRNTGELFF
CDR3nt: TGCAGTGCTAGCGGGCGGGAGGGCCGGAACACCGGGGAGCTGTTTTTT

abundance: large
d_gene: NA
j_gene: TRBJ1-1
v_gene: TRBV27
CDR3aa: CASRREVVSSEAFF
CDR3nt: TGTGCCAGCAGGCGGGAGGTCGTATCCTCTGAAGCTTTCTTT

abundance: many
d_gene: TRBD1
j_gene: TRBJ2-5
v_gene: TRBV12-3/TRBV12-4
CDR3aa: CASSLTGDQETQYF
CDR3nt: TGTGCCAGCAGTTTAACAGGGGACCAAGAGACCCAGTACTTC

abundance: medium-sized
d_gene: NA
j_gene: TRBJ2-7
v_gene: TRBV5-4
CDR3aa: CASREGPGIYEQYF
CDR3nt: TGTGCCAGCAGGGAGGGACCGGGCATCTACGAGCAGTACTTC

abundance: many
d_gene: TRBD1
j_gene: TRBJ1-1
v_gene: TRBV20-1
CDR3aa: CSARKWDRAMLNTEAFF
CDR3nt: TGCAGTGCTAGAAAGTGGGACAGGGCAATGCTGAACACTGAAGCTTTCTTT

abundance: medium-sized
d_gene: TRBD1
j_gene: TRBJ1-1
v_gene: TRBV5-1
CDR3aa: CASSIHDRGLEAFF
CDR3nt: TGCGCCAGCAGCATTCACGACAGGGGACTTGAAGCTTTCTTT

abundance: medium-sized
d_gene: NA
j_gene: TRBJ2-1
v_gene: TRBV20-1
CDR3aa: CSIRTDEQFF
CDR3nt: TGCAGTATTCGGACTGATGAGCAGTTCTTC

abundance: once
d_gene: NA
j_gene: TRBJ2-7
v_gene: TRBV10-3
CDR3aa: CAISESGGSPPYEQYF
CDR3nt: TGTGCCATCAGTGAGTCCGGGGGAAGCCCTCCCTACGAGCAGTACTTC

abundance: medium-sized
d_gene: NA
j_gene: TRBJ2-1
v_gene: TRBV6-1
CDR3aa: CATSGYNEQFF
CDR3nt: TGTGCCACCTCGGGGTACAATGAGCAGTTCTTC

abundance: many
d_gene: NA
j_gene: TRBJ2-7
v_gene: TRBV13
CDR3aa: CASGQGSREQYF
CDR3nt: TGTGCCAGCGGCCAGGGATCTCGCGAGCAGTACTTC

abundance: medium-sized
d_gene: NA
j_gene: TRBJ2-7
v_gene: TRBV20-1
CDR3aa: CSATRVYEQYF
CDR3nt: TGCAGTGCCACACGGGTATACGAGCAGTACTTC

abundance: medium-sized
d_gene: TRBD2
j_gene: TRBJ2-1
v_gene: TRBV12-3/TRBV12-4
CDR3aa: CASSLGGASGTNYNEQFF
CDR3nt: TGTGCCAGCAGTTTGGGTGGGGCTAGCGGGACCAACTACAATGAGCAGTTCTTC

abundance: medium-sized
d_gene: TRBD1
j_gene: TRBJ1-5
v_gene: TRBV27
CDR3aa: CASSIDRGQPQHF
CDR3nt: TGTGCCAGCAGCATTGACAGGGGCCAGCCCCAGCATTTT

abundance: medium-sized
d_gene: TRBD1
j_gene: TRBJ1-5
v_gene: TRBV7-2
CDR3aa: CASSPDRGLPQHF
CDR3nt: TGTGCCAGCAGCCCGGACAGGGGATTACCCCAGCATTTT

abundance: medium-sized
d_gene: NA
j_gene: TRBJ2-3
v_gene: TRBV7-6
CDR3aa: CASSLGRGGSTDTQYF
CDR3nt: TGTGCCAGCAGCTTAGGCCGGGGCGGGAGCACAGATACGCAGTATTTT

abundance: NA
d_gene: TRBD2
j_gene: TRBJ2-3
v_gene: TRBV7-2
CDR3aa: CASSGTGLAGTDTQYF
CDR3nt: TGTGCCAGCAGCGGGACGGGACTAGCGGGAACTGATACGCAGTATTTT

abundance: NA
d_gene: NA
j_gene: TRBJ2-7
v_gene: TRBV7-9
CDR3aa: CASSFIVGNEQYF
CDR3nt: TGTGCCAGCAGCTTCATAGTAGGCAACGAGCAGTACTTC

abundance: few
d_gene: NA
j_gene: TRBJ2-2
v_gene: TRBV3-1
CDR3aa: CASSQLVNTGELFF
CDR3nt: TGTGCCAGCAGCCAACTCGTGAACACCGGGGAGCTGTTTTTT

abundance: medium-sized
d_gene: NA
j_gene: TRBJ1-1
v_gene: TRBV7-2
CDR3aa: CASSLGQALRNTEAFF
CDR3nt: TGTGCCAGCAGCTTAGGGCAGGCGCTCCGGAACACTGAAGCTTTCTTT

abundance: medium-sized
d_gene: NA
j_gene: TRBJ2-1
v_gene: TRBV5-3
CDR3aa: CARSTGTGYNEQFF
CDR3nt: TGTGCCAGAAGCACCGGTACAGGGTACAATGAGCAGTTCTTC

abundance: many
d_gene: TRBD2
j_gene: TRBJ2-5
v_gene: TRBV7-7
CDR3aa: CASSPGLAGAQETQYF
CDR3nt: TGTGCTAGCAGCCCCGGACTAGCGGGAGCACAAGAGACCCAGTACTTC

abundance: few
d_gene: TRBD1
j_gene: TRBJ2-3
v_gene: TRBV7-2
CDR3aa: CASSPDRGTDTQYF
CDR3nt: TGTGCCAGCAGCCCGGACAGGGGCACAGATACGCAGTATTTT

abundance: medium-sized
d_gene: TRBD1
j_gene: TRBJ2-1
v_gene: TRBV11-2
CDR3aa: CASSLQGTGSSDEQFF
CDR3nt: TGTGCCAGCAGCTTGCAAGGGACAGGGAGTAGCGATGAGCAGTTCTTC

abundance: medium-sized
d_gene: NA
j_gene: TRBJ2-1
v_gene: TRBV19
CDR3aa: CASSPHTNSYNEQFF
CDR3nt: TGTGCCAGTAGCCCTCACACCAACTCCTACAATGAGCAGTTCTTC

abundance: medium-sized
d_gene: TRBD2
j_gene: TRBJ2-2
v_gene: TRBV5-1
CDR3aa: CASSLVAGDTGELFF
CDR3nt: TGCGCCAGCAGCTTGGTAGCGGGAGACACCGGGGAGCTGTTTTTT

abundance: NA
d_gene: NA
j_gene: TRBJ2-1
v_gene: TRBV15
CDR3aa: CATSRDSYEQFF
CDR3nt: TGTGCCACCAGCCGAGACAGCTATGAGCAGTTCTTC